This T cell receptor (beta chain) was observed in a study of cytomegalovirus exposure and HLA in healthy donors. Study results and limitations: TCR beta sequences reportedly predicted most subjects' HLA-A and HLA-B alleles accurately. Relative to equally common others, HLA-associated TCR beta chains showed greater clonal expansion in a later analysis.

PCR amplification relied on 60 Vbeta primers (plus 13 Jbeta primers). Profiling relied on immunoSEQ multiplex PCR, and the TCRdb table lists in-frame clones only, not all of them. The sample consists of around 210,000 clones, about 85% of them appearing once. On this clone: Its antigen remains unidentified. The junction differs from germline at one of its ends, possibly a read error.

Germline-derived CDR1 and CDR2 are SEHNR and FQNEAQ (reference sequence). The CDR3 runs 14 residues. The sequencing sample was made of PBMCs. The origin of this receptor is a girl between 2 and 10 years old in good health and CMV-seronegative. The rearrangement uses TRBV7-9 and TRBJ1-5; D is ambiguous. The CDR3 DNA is TGTTCCAGCGCCCGACACAATAGCAATCAGCCCCAGCATTTT. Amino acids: CSSARHNSNQPQHF.